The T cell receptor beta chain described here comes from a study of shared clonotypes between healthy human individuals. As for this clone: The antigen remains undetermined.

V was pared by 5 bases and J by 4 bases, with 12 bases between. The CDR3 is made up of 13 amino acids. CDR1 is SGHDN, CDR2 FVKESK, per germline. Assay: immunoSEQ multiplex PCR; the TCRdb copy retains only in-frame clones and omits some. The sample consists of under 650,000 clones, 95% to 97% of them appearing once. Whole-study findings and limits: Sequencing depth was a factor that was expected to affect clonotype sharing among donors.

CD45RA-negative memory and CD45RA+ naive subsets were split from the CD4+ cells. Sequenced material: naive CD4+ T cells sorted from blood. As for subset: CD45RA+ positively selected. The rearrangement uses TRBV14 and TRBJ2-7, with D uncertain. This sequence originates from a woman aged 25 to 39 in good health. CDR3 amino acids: CASSSHDAYEQYF. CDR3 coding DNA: TGTGCCAGCAGCTCCCATGACGCATACGAGCAGTACTTC.